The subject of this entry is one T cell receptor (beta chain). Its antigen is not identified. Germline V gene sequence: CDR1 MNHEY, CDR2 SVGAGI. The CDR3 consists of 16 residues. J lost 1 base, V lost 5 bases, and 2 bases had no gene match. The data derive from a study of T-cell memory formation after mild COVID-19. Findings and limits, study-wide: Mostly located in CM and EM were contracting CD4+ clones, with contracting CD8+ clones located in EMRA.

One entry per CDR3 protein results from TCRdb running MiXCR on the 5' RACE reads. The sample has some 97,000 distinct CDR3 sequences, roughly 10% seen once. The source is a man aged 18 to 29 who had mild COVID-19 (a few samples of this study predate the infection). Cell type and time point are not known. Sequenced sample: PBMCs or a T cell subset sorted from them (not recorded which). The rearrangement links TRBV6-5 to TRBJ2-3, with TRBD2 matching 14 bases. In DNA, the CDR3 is TGTGCCAGCAGTCAGGGACTAGCGGGGGGCACAGATACGCAGTATTTT. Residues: CASSQGLAGGTDTQYF.